A single sample gave rise to the 28 T cell receptor beta chains below, sequenced in a study of blood T cell repertoires in COVID-19. Produced via immunoSEQ multiplex PCR; TCRdb's table is partial and in-frame only. The sample yields some 290,000 clones, approximately 90% seen once. The sequenced material came from peripheral blood. These receptors came from a man between 18 and 35 years old with active or convalescent COVID-19.

The chain employs TRBV5-8 and TRBJ2-6; 7 bases are shared with TRBD1. Germline values: CDR1 SGHTS, CDR2 YDEGEE. Unmatched junction bases numbered 6, after V lost 4 bases and J lost 2 bases. This CDR3 region has 16 residues. CDR3 residues: CASSLQQGTGANVLTF. The DNA for the CDR3 is TGTGCCAGCAGCCTACAACAGGGGACTGGGGCCAACGTCCTGACTTTC.

The chain couples TRBV5-1 to TRBJ1-1; no clear D. Between the trimmed V and J ends, which lost 4 bases and 8 bases, there was a span of 18 bases. Germline lookup yields CDR1 SGHRS and CDR2 YFSETQ. The CDR3 extends over 14 amino acids. The CDR3 DNA is TGCGCCAGCAGCGCTGGCGGGAAGAGCCGCGAAGCTTTCTTT. It yields the protein CASSAGGKSREAFF.

This chain connects TRBV5-1 to TRBJ2-1, with D perhaps TRBD2 (5 bases). Germline-derived CDR1 and CDR2 are SGHRS and YFSETQ. This CDR3 has 15 residues. V was clipped by 3 bases and J by 0 bases, with 10 bases between them. The CDR3 is CASSYGLSSYNEQFF. DNA for the CDR3: TGCGCCAGCAGCTACGGACTGAGCTCCTACAATGAGCAGTTCTTC.

The gene calls are TRBV11-2 and TRBJ2-1, with 7 bases identical to TRBD1. The V gene end was trimmed by 4 bases and the J gene end by 0 bases; junction bases not matched to a gene: 3. Germline CDR1 reads SGHAT; CDR2 reads FQNNGV. The CDR3 has 15 amino acids. CDR3 bases: TGTGCCAGCAGCTCCCGGGACAGCTCCTACAATGAGCAGTTCTTC. Amino acid sequence: CASSSRDSSYNEQFF. Full variable domain (outside the CDR3, taken from reference TRBV11-2 and TRBJ2-1): EAGVAQSPRYKIIEKRQSVAFWCNPISGHATLYWYQQILGQGPKLLIQFQNNGVVDDSQLPKDRFSAERLKGVDSTLKIQPAKLEDSAVYLCASSSRDSSYNEQFFGPGTRLTVL.

The chain carries TRBV30 and TRBJ1-5; tentative D call: TRBD1 (5 bases). V was pared by 3 bases and J by 4 bases, with 22 bases between. The germline V gene has CDR1 GTSNPN and CDR2 SVGIG (reference sequence). This CDR3 comprises 17 residues. CDR3 in amino acids: CAWSDAGRVEINQPQHF. The CDR3 DNA follows: TGTGCCTGGAGCGATGCAGGGAGGGTAGAGATAAATCAGCCCCAGCATTTT.

The V and J genes are TRBV6-6 and TRBJ1-5; D may be TRBD1 (6 bases). Germline-derived CDR1 and CDR2 are MNHNY and SVGAGI (reference sequence). The CDR3 totals 16 residues. V shed 6 bases and J shed 1 base, with 16 bases lying between them. CDR3 region: CASSINPQGSNQPQHF. CDR3 in DNA: TGTGCCAGCAGCATCAACCCACAGGGAAGCAATCAGCCCCAGCATTTT.

This chain uses TRBV4-3 with TRBJ1-1; D is undetermined. The germline V gene encodes CDR1 LGHNA and CDR2 YSLEER. Trimming took off 0 bases at V and 4 bases at J, with 18 bases between the two ends. The CDR3 totals 17 residues. The CDR3 protein is CASSQELLAAVGTEAFF. In DNA, the CDR3 is TGCGCCAGCAGCCAAGAGTTGTTGGCGGCCGTGGGCACTGAAGCTTTCTTT.

The chain uses TRBV7-3 and TRBJ2-3; D not certain. The CDR3 covers 13 residues. Between the trimmed V and J ends, which lost 3 bases and 4 bases, there was a span of 8 bases. The germline CDR1 and CDR2 sequences are SGHTA and FQGTGA. For the CDR3, the DNA is TGTGCCAGCAGCTTTAGGCGGCCAGATACGCAGTATTTT. Its protein product is CASSFRRPDTQYF. The variable domain in full, completed from reference TRBV7-3 and TRBJ2-3, reads GAGVSQTPSNKVTEKGKYVELRCDPISGHTALYWYRQSLGQGPEFLIYFQGTGAADDSGLPNDRFFAVRPEGSVSTLKIQRTERGDSAVYLCASSFRRPDTQYFGPGTRLTVL.

The rearrangement joins TRBV7-8 to TRBJ2-7; 9 nucleotides agree with TRBD1. The CDR3 sequence is 16 residues long. Germline CDR1 reads SGHVS; CDR2 reads FQNEAQ. The ends lost 5 bases at V and 5 bases at J; junction bases unmatched: 13. CDR3 DNA sequence: TGTGCCAGCAGCCCCACATGGACAGGGGTTTATGACGAGCAGTACTTC. Protein: CASSPTWTGVYDEQYF.

The chain is built from TRBV13 and TRBJ1-1; D remains ambiguous. Trimming removed 3 bases at V and 1 base at J, with 9 bases between. This CDR3 comprises 14 residues. Germline V gene data show CDR1 as PRHDT and CDR2 as FYEKMQ (reference sequence). CDR3 residues: CASSLWSENTEAFF. DNA of the CDR3: TGTGCCAGCAGCTTGTGGTCAGAGAACACTGAAGCTTTCTTT.

Turning to this clone: The sample has other DNA sequences that encode this CDR3 too. The rearrangement links TRBV9 to TRBJ1-1; 7 bases map to TRBD1. The CDR3 is 12 amino acids. The ends lost 3 bases at V and 7 bases at J; junction bases unmatched: 3. In germline, CDR1 is SGDLS, CDR2 YYNGEE. The CDR3 reads CASSGDSLEAFF. The CDR3 DNA sequence: TGTGCCAGCAGCGGGGACAGCCTTGAAGCTTTCTTT. Using reference TRBV9 and TRBJ1-1 for the parts outside the CDR3, the full variable domain is DSGVTQTPKHLITATGQRVTLRCSPRSGDLSVYWYQQSLDQGLQFLIQYYNGEERAKGNILERFSAQQFPDLHSELNLSSLELGDSALYFCASSGDSLEAFFGQGTRLTVV.

This sequence joins TRBV28 and TRBJ1-1, with D maybe TRBD1 (5 bases). V was cut by 3 bases and J by 12 bases, with 14 bases left in between. Per germline, CDR1 MDHEN and CDR2 SYDVKM. The CDR3 is 12 amino acids. The CDR3 DNA reads TGTGCCAGCAGTTTGGAGGGGCAGGGAACTTTCTTT. Translated: CASSLEGQGTFF.

J is TRBJ1-6 and V is TRBV5-1, with 7 bases fitting TRBD1. Trimming removed 0 bases from V and 13 bases from J; junction bases left unmatched: 13. Germline values: CDR1 SGHRS, CDR2 YFSETQ. The CDR3 runs to 16 residues. CDR3 loop: CASSLVDPRQGSPLHF. CDR3 coding DNA: TGCGCCAGCAGCTTGGTTGATCCGCGACAGGGCTCTCCCCTCCACTTT.

The chain carries TRBV28 and TRBJ1-1; D is unclear. The CDR3 covers 13 residues. V was pared by 8 bases and J by 0 bases, with 10 bases between. CDR1 is MDHEN and CDR2 is SYDVKM in the germline V gene. The CDR3 nucleotides are TGTGCCAGCTTGAACACCATGAACACTGAAGCTTTCTTT. Amino acid sequence: CASLNTMNTEAFF.

This chain joins TRBV15 and TRBJ1-4; D remains ambiguous. The ends were cut back, 8 bases at V and 4 bases at J, with 11 bases in the middle. CDR3 length: 13 residues. The germline CDR1 and CDR2 sequences are LNHNV and YYDKDF (reference sequence). CDR3 sequence: CATQARFNEKLFF. As DNA, the CDR3 is TGTGCCACCCAGGCACGGTTTAATGAAAAACTGTTTTTT.

The rearrangement joins TRBV6-1 to TRBJ1-2; 7 nucleotides line up with TRBD1. Germline lookup yields CDR1 MNHNS and CDR2 SASEGT. Trimming cost V 3 bases and J 2 bases; bases outside gene matches: 6. The CDR3 spans 15 residues. The CDR3 DNA reads TGTGCCAGCAGTGAGAGGCCGGGACAGAACTATGGCTACACCTTC. Translating it yields CASSERPGQNYGYTF.

The CDR3 bases are TGTGCCAGCAGCCCGTTTGGGGGACAGAACTATGGCTACACCTTC. Its protein product is CASSPFGGQNYGYTF. This chain joins TRBV5-5 and TRBJ1-2; 7 positions agree with TRBD1. V shed 4 bases and J 2 bases; nucleotides not matched to a gene: 8. The CDR3 totals 15 residues. Looked up from germline, CDR1 is SGHKS and CDR2 is YYEKEE (reference sequence).

V gene TRBV28 combines with J gene TRBJ1-5; 12 bases align to TRBD1. J lost 7 bases, V lost 6 bases, and 10 bases had no gene match. CDR1 is MDHEN and CDR2 is SYDVKM in the germline V gene. The CDR3 spans 16 residues. CDR3 in amino acids: CASSSSGTGGSQPQHF. Here the CDR3 DNA reads TGTGCCAGCAGCTCCTCCGGGACAGGGGGCAGCCAGCCCCAGCATTTT.

J is TRBJ2-5 and V is TRBV18, with 11 bases lining up with TRBD2. V shed 2 bases and J 6 bases; nucleotides not matched to a gene: 11. Germline CDR1 reads KGHSH; CDR2 reads LQKENI. This CDR3 contains 17 residues. Here the CDR3 DNA reads TGTGCCAGCTCACCAATACTTACTAGCGGGGGAAAAAAGACCCAGTACTTC. Amino acids: CASSPILTSGGKKTQYF.

This clone was counted once. The chain recombines TRBV4-2 with TRBJ2-5; weak D call: TRBD2 (5 bases). Trimming removed 0 bases at V and 5 bases at J, with 7 bases between. The CDR3 consists of 13 residues. Germline-derived CDR1 and CDR2 are LGHNA and YNFKEQ. CDR3 residues: CASSQDGGETQYF. For the CDR3, the DNA is TGTGCCAGCAGCCAAGATGGAGGCGAGACCCAGTACTTC.

The V gene is TRBV7-9, the J gene TRBJ2-1; 7 bases line up with TRBD2. The V gene's germline CDR1 is SEHNR and CDR2 FQNEAQ (reference sequence). This CDR3 is 13 amino acids long. V trimming: 5 bases; J trimming: 11 bases; junction bases outside the gene matches: 9. CDR3 region: CASSPQTSSQQFF. For the CDR3, the DNA is TGTGCCAGCAGCCCGCAGACTAGCTCGCAGCAGTTCTTC.

This clone was counted once. The chain has TRBV18 and TRBJ2-1, with 11 bases matching TRBD1. Trimming cost V 0 bases and J 12 bases; bases outside gene matches: 10. The length of the CDR3 is 16 residues. Germline CDR1 is KGHSH and CDR2 is LQKENI. As DNA, the CDR3 is TGTGCCAGCTCACCACCGAGCACCGGGACAGGGGGTCGGCAGTTCTTC. Encoded protein: CASSPPSTGTGGRQFF.

This chain uses TRBV11-1 with TRBJ1-1; D not resolved. Trimming took 5 bases from V and 3 from J, leaving 13 bases between them. The CDR3 covers 14 residues. Germline CDR1 and CDR2: SGHAT and FQDESV (reference sequence). The CDR3 bases are TGTGCCAGCAGCATAGGGAGGGAGTACACTGAAGCTTTCTTT. It yields the protein CASSIGREYTEAFF.

This chain uses TRBV30 with TRBJ1-5, with D perhaps TRBD1 (6 bases). In germline, CDR1 is GTSNPN, CDR2 SVGIG (reference sequence). This CDR3 comprises 13 residues. The V end lost 8 bases, the J end lost 7 bases, and 18 bases lay between the germline ends. The CDR3 here is CATGFGQLQPQHF. The CDR3 DNA is TGTGCCACAGGTTTTGGACAGTTACAGCCCCAGCATTTT.

This chain connects TRBV27 to TRBJ2-7, with 7 bases identical to TRBD2. Germline V gene data show CDR1 as MNHEY and CDR2 as SMNVEV (reference sequence). V shed 3 bases, J shed 0 bases, and the junction held 8 bases outside the gene matches. The CDR3 sequence is 16 residues long. The DNA for the CDR3 is TGTGCCAGCAGTTTCGGAGTGGGACTATCCTCCTACGAGCAGTACTTC. It is translated as CASSFGVGLSSYEQYF.

CDR3 sequence reads: CASSFQDTEAFF. CDR3 coding DNA: TGTGCCAGCAGTTTTCAGGACACTGAAGCTTTCTTT. The V gene is TRBV6-6, the J gene TRBJ1-1; no definite D call. CDR3 length: 12 amino acids. Germline CDR1 is MNHNY and CDR2 is SVGAGI (reference sequence). Trimming shortened V by 4 bases and J by 3 bases, and 6 bases separated the two germline ends.

The chain links TRBV5-1 to TRBJ2-1, with D possibly TRBD2 on 6 matching bases. The CDR3 spans 15 residues. The V and J ends lost 0 bases and 3 bases respectively, with 10 bases between them. The germline gives CDR1 SGHRS, CDR2 YFSETQ. In DNA form, the CDR3 reads TGCGCCAGCAGCTTGGATGGGGGGAACTACAATGAGCAGTTCTTC. As protein: CASSLDGGNYNEQFF. Filled out from reference TRBV5-1 and TRBJ2-1, the complete variable domain reads KAGVTQTPRYLIKTRGQQVTLSCSPISGHRSVSWYQQTPGQGLQFLFEYFSETQRNKGNFPGRFSGRQFSNSRSEMNVSTLELGDSALYLCASSLDGGNYNEQFFGPGTRLTVL.

The J gene is TRBJ2-3, the V gene TRBV19; weak D call: TRBD2 (5 bases). The CDR3 has 17 residues. Germline V gives CDR1 LNHDA, CDR2 SQIVND (reference sequence). V lost 4 bases, J lost 2 bases, and 19 bases lay in between. The CDR3 bases are TGTGCCAGTAGTACGGTGGGCAGGACTCCCTTCACAGATACGCAGTATTTT. This sequence encodes CASSTVGRTPFTDTQYF. The full variable domain, in which reference TRBV19 and TRBJ2-3 provide the parts outside the CDR3, is DGGITQSPKYLFRKEGQNVTLSCEQNLNHDAMYWYRQDPGQGLRLIYYSQIVNDFQKGDIAEGYSVSREKKESFPLTVTSAQKNPTAFYLCASSTVGRTPFTDTQYFGPGTRLTVL.